There are many counts of the clone carrying this TCR beta chain. The source of the sample is a study of Graves' ophthalmopathy and Graves' hyperthyroidism. For repertoire sequencing, the TCR beta CDR3 regions were amplified from RNA transcripts. First-round RT-PCR employed HTBI primers, with a second-round multiplex PCR after it. Each CDR3 protein gets one entry after TCRdb re-called the multiplex PCR reads with MiXCR. The sample has over 200,000 distinct CDR3 sequences; 25% to 30% are singletons. Between the trimmed V and J ends, which lost 8 bases and 1 base, there was a span of 8 bases. Germline V CDR1 and CDR2: GTSNPN, SVGIG (reference sequence). The CDR3 is 11 residues long. CAS ≥3, NOSPECS ≥4, moderate-to-severe activity and duration under 3 months marked donors with ophthalmopathy.

The specimen sequenced was peripheral blood. This chain joins TRBV30 and TRBJ1-1; no reliable D call. The receptor comes from a man aged 50 to 60 with Graves' ophthalmopathy. The CDR3 region is CALSANTEAFF. The DNA of the CDR3 is TGTGCCCTTTCCGCGAACACTGAAGCTTTCTTT.